Listed here is a single TCR beta chain. Its antigen remains unidentified. Nothing much larger sits one base from this clone, and base qualities are not available. A MiSeq instrument was used for deep resolution sequencing, which targeted depths ranging from 1 in 1 million up to 1 in 200,000 T cells, with coverage averaging 10x for each clonotype. The immunoSEQ hsTCRB Kit was used to generate TCR beta libraries. The published analysis was carried out like this. ImmunoSEQ Data Assistant and ImmunoSEQ Analyzer were used for data analysis, and V, D and J genes were assigned according to IMGT definitions. Clonality was computed as one minus normalized Shannon entropy of productive rearrangement frequencies, ranging from 0 to 1. Only overrepresented clonotypes making up at least 0.05% of the repertoire of each patient were included in the public clonotype analysis. Some 13 age-matched healthy donor repertoires from immuneACCESS served as clonality controls. TCRdb stores this immuneACCESS table with in-frame sequences only. Part of the clones is absent; in the studies checked, under half of the shortfall reflects unresolved V genes, and no reason is known for the rest. V, J and clone size were drawn from that table, and D and trimming were deduced from the DNA. The sample contains some 200,000 clones, more than 65% of them found a single time. Over 5.5% of the sample lies in the top ten.

The CDR3 covers 13 residues, taking in both the cysteine and the phenylalanine. Only the CDR3 portion is preserved as DNA: 39 bases, with reading frame beginning at the first base. According to the germline V gene, CDR1 reads KGHSH and CDR2 reads LQKENI. V and J are truncated by 4 bases and 7 bases respectively, leaving an intervening sequence of 14 bases. These data originate in a study of cytotoxic CD8 clonotypes in ibrutinib-treated CLL (dated by TCRdb to the early 2020s). For context, the study as a whole: The cohort had 11 relapsed/refractory and more than 14 treatment-naive patients; some 17 were IGHV unmutated. Partial responses were observed in about 25 patients and complete responses in 2; after a median follow-up of 68 months, remission was maintained in 14 patients and progression was observed in 12. Response samples were taken after a median of about a year on treatment, ranging from about 6 to 40 months. On average, each sample yielded roughly 260,000 productive templates and tens of thousands of productive rearrangements. Longitudinal samples were obtainable from about 30% of the roughly 90 participants in the trial. Cryopreserved peripheral blood mononuclear cells were collected before treatment, at response, and at either disease progression or sustained remission. Every remission and progressive disease sample was obtained while ibrutinib was still being received by the patients. General conclusions and limits of the study: Public clonotypes were rare and either shrank or stayed stable during treatment, and the rise in clonality at ibrutinib response reflected expansion of private clonotypes. Baseline clonality exceeded that of age-matched healthy donors and correlated strongly with circulating CD8+ T-cell counts. An increase in clonality was observed at ibrutinib response, with clonality remaining stable during sustained remission and falling back toward baseline at progression. Lymph node repertoires were not examined, and the timing of sampling was not matched between patients in sustained remission and those whose disease progressed.

The intended sense of this specimen's time point label: about twelve months on ibrutinib. For TCR beta library preparation, 1.5 to 2 micrograms of genomic DNA were extracted from the cryopreserved PBMCs. Longitudinal blood samples from CLL patients on ibrutinib monotherapy underwent high-throughput TCR beta sequencing. The patients took part in an open-label, single-center phase 2 trial of ibrutinib monotherapy. The starting material was PBMCs, obtained after 12 months of ibrutinib treatment. This clonotype originated in a human donor with chronic lymphocytic leukemia. The sequence links TRBV18 to TRBJ2-7, with a weak D call of TRBD2 (7 bases match). The bases read TGTGCCAGCTCACTTGCGGGGGCGGGTGAGCAGTACTTC. This is translated as CASSLAGAGEQYF.